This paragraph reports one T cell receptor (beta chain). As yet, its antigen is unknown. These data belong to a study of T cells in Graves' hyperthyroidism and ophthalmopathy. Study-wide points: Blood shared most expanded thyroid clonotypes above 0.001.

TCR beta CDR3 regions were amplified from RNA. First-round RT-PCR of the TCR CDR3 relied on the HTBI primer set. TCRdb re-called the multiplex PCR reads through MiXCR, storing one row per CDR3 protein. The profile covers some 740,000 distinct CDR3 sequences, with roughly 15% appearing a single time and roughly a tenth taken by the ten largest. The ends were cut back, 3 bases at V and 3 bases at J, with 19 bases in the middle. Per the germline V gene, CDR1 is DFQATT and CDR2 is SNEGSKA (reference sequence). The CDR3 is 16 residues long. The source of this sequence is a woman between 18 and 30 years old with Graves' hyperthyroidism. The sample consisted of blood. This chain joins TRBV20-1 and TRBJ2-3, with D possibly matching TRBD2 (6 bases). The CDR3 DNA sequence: TGCAGTGCTAGCCGACGACGCGGGGTCGAGACAGATACGCAGTATTTT. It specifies CSASRRRGVETDTQYF.